The entry below gives a single T cell receptor beta chain sequence along with its context. V dropped 1 base and J dropped 5; count of bases not matched to a gene: 7. Germline CDR1 and CDR2: SGHVS and FNYEAQ. The CDR3 is 15 residues long. This entry is derived from a study of T cell clones after liver transplantation. Study as a whole: Subjects received no induction therapy and standard immunosuppression until randomization at 12-24 months post-transplant.

Here immunoSEQ multiplex PCR was the method, and the copy in TCRdb shows in-frame clones only, minus some. The table lists 65,000 to 70,000 clones, more than 85% of them singletons, with 0.75% to 1% in the top ten. This clonotype was sampled from a human patient who received a liver transplant. A subset of T cells may come from the graft donor. V and J are TRBV7-6 and TRBJ2-5; 7 bases are a match to TRBD2. The material was CD4+ T cells from blood, obtained less than 26 months after liver transplant. The CDR3 region has the DNA TGTGCCAGCAGCTTAGATCCCCTCGGGGGGGAGACCCAGTACTTC. Protein sequence: CASSLDPLGGETQYF.